The 11 T cell receptor beta chains given below trace back to one sample, sequenced in a study of cytomegalovirus exposure and HLA in healthy donors. PCR amplification relied on 60 Vbeta primers (plus 13 Jbeta primers). Clones were read by immunoSEQ multiplex PCR, and TCRdb kept only the in-frame ones, dropping some. The table has roughly 150,000 clones, 80% to 90% seen once. Material for sequencing was PBMCs. The receptors shown here come from a woman under 30 in good health and CMV-seronegative.

The rearrangement joins TRBV18 to TRBJ2-3, with TRBD1 matching 8 bases. The germline V gene has CDR1 KGHSH and CDR2 LQKENI. The CDR3 extends over 13 amino acids. V trimming: 7 bases; J trimming: 6 bases; junction bases outside the gene matches: 6. The CDR3: CASYPRQGDTQYF. DNA for the CDR3: TGTGCCAGCTACCCGCGACAGGGGGATACGCAGTATTTT.

This clone turned up a few times. The J gene is TRBJ2-7, the V gene TRBV4-1, with D possibly TRBD2 on 7 matching bases. V lost 7 bases to trimming and J lost 4 bases, with 17 bases between them. Per germline, CDR1 MGHRA and CDR2 YSYEKL. The CDR3 is 14 residues long. CDR3 DNA: TGCGCCAGCACCAGGGGACTAAATGCTTACGAGCAGTACTTC. Translated: CASTRGLNAYEQYF.

This chain joins TRBV9 and TRBJ2-1, with TRBD2 matching over 9 bases. The CDR3 spans 14 residues. The junction had 2 bases not matched to a gene; V was cut back by 4 bases and J by 3 bases. Germline V CDR1 and CDR2: SGDLS, YYNGEE. The CDR3 here is CASSQTSGYNEQFF. In nucleotides, the CDR3 is TGTGCCAGCAGCCAGACTAGCGGCTACAATGAGCAGTTCTTC.

J is TRBJ2-1 and V is TRBV19, with D maybe TRBD2 (6 bases). Trimming took off 6 bases at V and 9 bases at J, with 18 bases between the two ends. Germline loops: CDR1 LNHDA, CDR2 SQIVND (reference sequence). The CDR3 sequence is 14 residues long. Here the CDR3 DNA reads TGTGCCAGTAGACCGGGACTTTATGGGAGTGAGCAGTTCTTC. The encoded protein is CASRPGLYGSEQFF. The variable domain in full, with the rest retrieved from reference TRBV19 and TRBJ2-1, is DGGITQSPKYLFRKEGQNVTLSCEQNLNHDAMYWYRQDPGQGLRLIYYSQIVNDFQKGDIAEGYSVSREKKESFPLTVTSAQKNPTAFYLCASRPGLYGSEQFFGPGTRLTVL.

The chain is built from TRBV27 and TRBJ1-5; D perhaps matches TRBD1 (5 bases). The CDR3 length is 13 residues. V was shortened by 3 bases and J by 7 bases, with 10 bases between the two germline ends. From germline, CDR1 is MNHEY and CDR2 SMNVEV (reference sequence). CDR3 residues: CASSLGGRQPQHF. The CDR3 bases are TGTGCCAGCAGTTTGGGGGGTCGACAGCCCCAGCATTTT.

This sequence joins TRBV2 and TRBJ1-4; D unclear. This CDR3 is built from 19 residues. The V and J ends lost 3 bases and 3 bases respectively, with 23 bases between them. Per germline, CDR1 SNHLY and CDR2 FYNNEI. DNA for the CDR3: TGTGCCAGCAGTGACCCAGGAACGCTTTTCGAAACGGCTAATGAAAAACTGTTTTTT. Translating it yields CASSDPGTLFETANEKLFF.

This clone was detected once. V gene TRBV6-6 combines with J gene TRBJ2-1, with a weak D call TRBD1 (6 bases). The CDR3 loop spans 15 amino acids. Germline values: CDR1 MNHNY, CDR2 SVGAGI (reference sequence). The V and J ends lost 5 bases and 4 bases respectively, with 15 bases between them. CDR3 protein: CASSAQGPIYNEQFF. In nucleotides, the CDR3 is TGTGCCAGCAGTGCACAGGGTCCCATTTACAATGAGCAGTTCTTC.

The chain joins TRBV9 to TRBJ1-3; 9 bases are shared with TRBD1. The CDR3 extends over 16 amino acids. The V gene's germline CDR1 is SGDLS and CDR2 YYNGEE. After removal of 3 bases from V and 4 bases from J, the junction contained 8 bases not matched to a gene. As DNA, the CDR3 is TGTGCCAGCAGCGAACCGGGACAGGGCGCCGGAAACACCATATATTTT. Translated: CASSEPGQGAGNTIYF.

The rearrangement joins TRBV5-6 to TRBJ1-2; perhaps TRBD1 as D (5 bases). The germline V and J ends were trimmed by 4 bases and 0 bases, with 13 bases remaining between them. The CDR3 runs to 15 residues. CDR1 and CDR2 from the germline V gene are SGHDT and YYEEEE. CDR3 sequence (DNA): TGTGCCAGCAGCCTCCAGGGTATGGCTAACTATGGCTACACCTTC. Protein product: CASSLQGMANYGYTF.

The chain's CDR3 is CASSSLDRSGSEQYF. CDR3 bases: TGTGCCAGCAGTTCCCTGGACAGATCTGGGAGTGAGCAGTACTTC. The chain carries TRBV6-5 and TRBJ2-5; tentative D call: TRBD1 (6 bases). Germline V gene sequence: CDR1 MNHEY, CDR2 SVGAGI. Trimming pared 4 bases from V and 11 bases from J, leaving 23 bases between. The CDR3 has 15 residues.

This clone was seen a handful of times. CDR3 sequence reads: CASSGWEANYEQYF. In nucleotides, the CDR3 is TGTGCCAGCAGTGGTTGGGAGGCTAACTACGAGCAGTACTTC. This rearrangement joins TRBV2 to TRBJ2-7; D might be TRBD2 (6 bases). CDR3 length: 14 residues. Germline lookup yields CDR1 SNHLY and CDR2 FYNNEI. Trimming left V 4 bases short and J 3 bases short, with 13 bases between.